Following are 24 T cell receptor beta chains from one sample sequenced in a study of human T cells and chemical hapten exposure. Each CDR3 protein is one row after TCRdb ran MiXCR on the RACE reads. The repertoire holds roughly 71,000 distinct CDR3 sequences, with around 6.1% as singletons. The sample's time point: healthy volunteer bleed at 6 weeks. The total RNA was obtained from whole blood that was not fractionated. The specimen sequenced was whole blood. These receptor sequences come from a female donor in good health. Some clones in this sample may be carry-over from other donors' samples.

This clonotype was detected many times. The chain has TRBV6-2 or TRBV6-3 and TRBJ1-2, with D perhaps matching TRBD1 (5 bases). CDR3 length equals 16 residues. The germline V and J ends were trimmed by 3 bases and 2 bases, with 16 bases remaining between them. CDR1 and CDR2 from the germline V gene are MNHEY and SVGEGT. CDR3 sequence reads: CASSYGARAGNYGYTF. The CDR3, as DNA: TGTGCCAGCAGTTATGGTGCCAGGGCGGGAAACTATGGCTACACCTTC.

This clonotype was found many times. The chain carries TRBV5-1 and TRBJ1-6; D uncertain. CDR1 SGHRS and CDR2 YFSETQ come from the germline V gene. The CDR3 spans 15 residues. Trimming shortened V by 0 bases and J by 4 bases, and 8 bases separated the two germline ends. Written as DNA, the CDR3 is TGCGCCAGCAGCTTGGAGGCAAGTTATAATTCACCCCTCCACTTT. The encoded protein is CASSLEASYNSPLHF.

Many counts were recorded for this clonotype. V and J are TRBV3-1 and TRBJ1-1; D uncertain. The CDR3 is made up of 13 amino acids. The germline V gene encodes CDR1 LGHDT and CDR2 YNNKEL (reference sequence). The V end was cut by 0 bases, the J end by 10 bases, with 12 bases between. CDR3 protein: CASSQDQAARAFF. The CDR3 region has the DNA TGTGCCAGCAGCCAAGATCAGGCCGCTCGAGCTTTCTTT.

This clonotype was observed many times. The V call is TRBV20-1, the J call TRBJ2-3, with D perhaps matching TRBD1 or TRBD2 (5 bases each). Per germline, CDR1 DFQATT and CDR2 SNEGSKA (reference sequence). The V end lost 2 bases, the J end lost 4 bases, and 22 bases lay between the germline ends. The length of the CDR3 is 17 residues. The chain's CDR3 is CSARRTGADFSSDTQYF. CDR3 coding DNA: TGCAGTGCTAGACGGACCGGGGCCGACTTCTCCTCAGATACGCAGTATTTT.

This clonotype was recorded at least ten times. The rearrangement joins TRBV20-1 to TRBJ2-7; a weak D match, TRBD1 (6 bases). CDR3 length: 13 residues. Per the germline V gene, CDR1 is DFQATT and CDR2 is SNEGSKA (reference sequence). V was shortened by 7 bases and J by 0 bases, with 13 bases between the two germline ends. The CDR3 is CSGYQGNSYEQYF. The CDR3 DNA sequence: TGCAGTGGGTATCAGGGGAACTCCTACGAGCAGTACTTC.

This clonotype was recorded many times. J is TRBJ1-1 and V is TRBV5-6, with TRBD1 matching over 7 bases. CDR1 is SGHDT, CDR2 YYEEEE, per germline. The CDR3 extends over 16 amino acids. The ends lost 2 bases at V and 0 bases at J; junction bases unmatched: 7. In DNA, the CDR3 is TGTGCCAGCAGCTTACAGGGGAAGTGGATGAACACTGAAGCTTTCTTT. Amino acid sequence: CASSLQGKWMNTEAFF. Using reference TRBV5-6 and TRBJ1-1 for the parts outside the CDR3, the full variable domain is DAGVTQSPTHLIKTRGQQVTLRCSPKSGHDTVSWYQQALGQGPQFIFQYYEEEERQRGNFPDRFSGHQFPNYSSELNVNALLLGDSALYLCASSLQGKWMNTEAFFGQGTRLTVV.

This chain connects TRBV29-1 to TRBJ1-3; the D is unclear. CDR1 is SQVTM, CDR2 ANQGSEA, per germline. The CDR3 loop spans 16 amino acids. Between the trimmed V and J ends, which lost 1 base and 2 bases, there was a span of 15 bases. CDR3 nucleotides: TGCAGCGTTGAAGGTCTGGGATGCTCGGCTGGAAACACCATATATTTT. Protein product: CSVEGLGCSAGNTIYF.

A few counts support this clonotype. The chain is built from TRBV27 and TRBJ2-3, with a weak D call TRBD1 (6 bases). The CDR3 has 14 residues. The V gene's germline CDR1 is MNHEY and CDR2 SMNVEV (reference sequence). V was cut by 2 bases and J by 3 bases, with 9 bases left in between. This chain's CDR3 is CASSLATGTDTQYF. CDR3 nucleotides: TGTGCCAGCAGTTTAGCTACAGGGACAGATACGCAGTATTTT.

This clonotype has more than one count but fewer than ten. CDR3 amino acids: CASSFRDRGANEKLFF. The CDR3 DNA reads as TGTGCCAGCAGCTTTCGGGACAGGGGAGCAAATGAAAAACTGTTTTTT. The chain is built from TRBV5-5 and TRBJ1-4; 10 nucleotides line up with TRBD1. The CDR3 is made up of 16 amino acids. Germline CDR1 is SGHKS and CDR2 is YYEKEE (reference sequence). The trim removed 2 bases at V and 5 bases at J, leaving 6 bases unmatched.

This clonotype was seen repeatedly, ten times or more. DNA for the CDR3: TGTGCCAGCAGCCCTCGCGGTAGCGGGTTCGGCACAGATACGCAGTATTTT. Its translation: CASSPRGSGFGTDTQYF. The chain is built from TRBV7-2 and TRBJ2-3; 7 nucleotides match TRBD2. CDR3 size: 17 residues. Germline trimming cut 5 bases from V and 1 base from J; bases unmatched to any gene: 12. Germline CDR1 and CDR2: SGHTA and FQGNSA.

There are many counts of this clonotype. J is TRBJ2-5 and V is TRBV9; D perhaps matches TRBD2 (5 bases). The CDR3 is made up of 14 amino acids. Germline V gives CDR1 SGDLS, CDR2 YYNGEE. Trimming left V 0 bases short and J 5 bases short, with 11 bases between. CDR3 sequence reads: CASSVGGSAETQYF. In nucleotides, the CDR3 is TGTGCCAGCAGCGTAGGTGGGAGCGCGGAGACCCAGTACTTC. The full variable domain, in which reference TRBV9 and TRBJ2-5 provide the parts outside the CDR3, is DSGVTQTPKHLITATGQRVTLRCSPRSGDLSVYWYQQSLDQGLQFLIQYYNGEERAKGNILERFSAQQFPDLHSELNLSSLELGDSALYFCASSVGGSAETQYFGPGTRLLVL.

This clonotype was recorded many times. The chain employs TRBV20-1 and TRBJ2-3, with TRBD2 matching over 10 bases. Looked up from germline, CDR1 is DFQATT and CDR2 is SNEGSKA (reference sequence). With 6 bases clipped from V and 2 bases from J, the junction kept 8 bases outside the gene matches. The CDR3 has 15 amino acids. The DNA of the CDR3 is TGCAGTGCCGACTACACTAGCGGGAACACAGATACGCAGTATTTT. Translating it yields CSADYTSGNTDTQYF.

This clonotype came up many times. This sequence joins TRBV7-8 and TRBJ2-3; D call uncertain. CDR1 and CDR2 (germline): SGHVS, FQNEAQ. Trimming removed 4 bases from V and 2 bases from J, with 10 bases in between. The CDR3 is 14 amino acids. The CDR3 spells CASSSRTVTDTQYF. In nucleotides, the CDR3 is TGTGCCAGCAGCTCAAGGACCGTCACAGATACGCAGTATTTT.

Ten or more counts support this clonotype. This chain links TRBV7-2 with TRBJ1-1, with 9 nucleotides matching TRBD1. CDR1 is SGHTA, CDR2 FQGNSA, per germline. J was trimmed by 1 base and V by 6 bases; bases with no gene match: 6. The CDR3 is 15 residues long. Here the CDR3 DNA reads TGTGCCAGCAGACGGAGGACAGGGGAGAACACTGAAGCTTTCTTT. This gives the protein CASRRRTGENTEAFF.

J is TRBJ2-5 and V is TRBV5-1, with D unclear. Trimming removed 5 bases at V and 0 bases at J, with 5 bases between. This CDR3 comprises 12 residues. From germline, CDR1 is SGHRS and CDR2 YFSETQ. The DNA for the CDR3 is TGCGCCAGCAGACTGAACCAAGAGACCCAGTACTTC. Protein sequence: CASRLNQETQYF.

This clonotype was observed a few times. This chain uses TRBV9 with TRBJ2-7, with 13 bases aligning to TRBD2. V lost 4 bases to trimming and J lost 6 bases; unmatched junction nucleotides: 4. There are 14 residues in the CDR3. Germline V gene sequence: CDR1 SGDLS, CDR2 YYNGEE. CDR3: CASSPGLAGSEQYF. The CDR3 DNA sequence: TGTGCCAGCAGCCCGGGACTAGCGGGATCCGAGCAGTACTTC.

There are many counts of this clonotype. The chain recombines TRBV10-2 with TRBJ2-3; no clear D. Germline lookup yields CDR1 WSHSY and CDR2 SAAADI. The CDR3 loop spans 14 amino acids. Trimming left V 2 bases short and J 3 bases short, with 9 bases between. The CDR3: CASSELVRTDTQYF. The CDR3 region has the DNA TGCGCCAGCAGTGAGCTGGTTAGGACAGATACGCAGTATTTT.

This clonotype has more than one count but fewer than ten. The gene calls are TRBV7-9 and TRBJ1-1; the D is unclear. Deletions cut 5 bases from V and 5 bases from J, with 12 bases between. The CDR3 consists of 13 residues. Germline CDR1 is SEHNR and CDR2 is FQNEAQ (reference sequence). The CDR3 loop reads CASSEGLLTEAFF. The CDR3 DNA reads TGTGCCAGCAGCGAAGGGCTTTTGACTGAAGCTTTCTTT.

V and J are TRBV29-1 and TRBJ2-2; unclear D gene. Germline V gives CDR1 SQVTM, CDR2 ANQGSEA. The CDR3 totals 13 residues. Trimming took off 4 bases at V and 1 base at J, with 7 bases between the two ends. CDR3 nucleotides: TGCAGCGTTGGTACGGGGAACACCGGGGAGCTGTTTTTT. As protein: CSVGTGNTGELFF.

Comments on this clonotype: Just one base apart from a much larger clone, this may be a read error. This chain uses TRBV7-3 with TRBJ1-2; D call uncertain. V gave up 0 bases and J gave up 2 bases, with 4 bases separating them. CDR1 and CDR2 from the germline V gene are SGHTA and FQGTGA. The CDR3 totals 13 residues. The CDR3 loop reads CASSLTVNYGYTF. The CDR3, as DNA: TGTGCCAGCAGCTTAACCGTCAACTATGGCTACACCTTC. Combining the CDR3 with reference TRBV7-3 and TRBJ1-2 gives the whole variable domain GAGVSQTPSNKVTEKGKYVELRCDPISGHTALYWYRQSLGQGPEFLIYFQGTGAADDSGLPNDRFFAVRPEGSVSTLKIQRTERGDSAVYLCASSLTVNYGYTFGSGTRLTVV.

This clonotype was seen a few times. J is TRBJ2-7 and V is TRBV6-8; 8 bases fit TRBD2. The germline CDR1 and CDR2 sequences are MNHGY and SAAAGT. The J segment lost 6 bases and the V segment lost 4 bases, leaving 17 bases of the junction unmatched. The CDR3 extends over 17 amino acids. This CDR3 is CASSSGLVGAPRGEQYF. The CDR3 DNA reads TGTGCCAGCAGTTCGGGACTAGTGGGAGCCCCTCGGGGCGAGCAGTACTTC.

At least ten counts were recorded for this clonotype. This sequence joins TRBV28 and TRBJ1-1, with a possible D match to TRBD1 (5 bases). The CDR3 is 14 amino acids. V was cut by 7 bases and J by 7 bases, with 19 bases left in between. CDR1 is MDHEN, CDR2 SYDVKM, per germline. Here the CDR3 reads CASTSPGAFREAFF. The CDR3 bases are TGTGCCAGCACTAGTCCTGGGGCATTTCGTGAAGCTTTCTTT.

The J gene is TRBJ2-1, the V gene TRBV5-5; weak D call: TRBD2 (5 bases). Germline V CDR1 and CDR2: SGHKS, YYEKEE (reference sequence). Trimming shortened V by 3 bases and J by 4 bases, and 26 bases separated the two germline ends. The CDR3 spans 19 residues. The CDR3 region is CASSSRGGSAPSGYNEQFF. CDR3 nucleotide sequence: TGTGCCAGCAGCTCCCGTGGAGGTAGCGCCCCGTCGGGTTACAATGAGCAGTTCTTC.

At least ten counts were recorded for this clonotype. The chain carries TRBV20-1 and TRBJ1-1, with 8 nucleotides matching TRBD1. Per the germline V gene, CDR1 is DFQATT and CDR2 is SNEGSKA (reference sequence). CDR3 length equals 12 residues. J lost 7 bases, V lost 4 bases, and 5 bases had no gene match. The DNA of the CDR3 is TGCAGTGCTATCAACAGGGGGTTTGAAGCTTTCTTT. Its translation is CSAINRGFEAFF.